This T cell receptor beta chain came from a study of T-cell reconstitution after alpha-beta-depleted transplantation in children. Unique molecular identifiers were incorporated when the TCRbeta library was constructed. TCRdb re-called the PCR reads with MiXCR, one entry per CDR3 protein. Seen here are about 230,000 distinct CDR3 sequences, around 13% observed once, and the top ten hold roughly 2.6%. V dropped 5 bases and J dropped 5 bases, with 12 bases sitting between them. CDR1 is KGHDR and CDR2 is SFDVKD in the germline V gene. The CDR3 is 13 amino acids. This specimen consisted of PBMCs from the stem cell graft donor, obtained from the stem cell graft. The sequence was obtained from a human donor who donated a stem cell graft to a child with acute lymphoblastic leukemia. This sequence joins TRBV24-1 and TRBJ2-7; D gene uncertain. In DNA, the CDR3 is TGTGCCACCAGTGCCGGCTCGGTTAACGAGCAGTACTTC. This gives the protein CATSAGSVNEQYF.